Detailed here is one T cell receptor beta chain. TCRdb ran MiXCR on the 5' RACE reads and lists one entry per CDR3 protein. The repertoire holds a few hundred thousand distinct CDR3 sequences, with roughly 23% as singletons. The data were obtained in a study of T-cell memory formation after mild COVID-19. The germline gives CDR1 MNHEY, CDR2 SMNVEV (reference sequence). V was shortened by 5 bases and J by 6 bases, with 19 bases between the two germline ends. CDR3 length: 16 residues. The chain recombines TRBV27 with TRBJ2-2; perhaps TRBD2 as D (5 bases). The source of this sequence is an adult woman who had mild COVID-19 (a few samples of this study predate the infection). Cell type and time point are not known. The specimen sequenced was PBMCs or a T cell subset sorted from them (not recorded which). Here the CDR3 reads CASSATRAQRPGELFF. The CDR3 DNA follows: TGTGCCAGCAGTGCTACTAGGGCCCAGAGACCCGGGGAGCTGTTTTTT.